The 22 T cell receptor beta chains presented below share a single source sample, sequenced in a study of blood T cell repertoires in COVID-19. Profiling relied on immunoSEQ multiplex PCR, and the TCRdb table lists in-frame clones only, not all of them. This sample yields hundreds of thousands of clones, of which about 83% are seen a single time; over 2% belongs to the top ten. The sequencing input was PBMCs or T cells enriched from blood (not recorded which). All receptors come from a woman between 50 and 59 years old who had recovered from COVID-19.

This rearrangement joins TRBV19 to TRBJ1-1, with TRBD1 matching over 7 bases. CDR3 length: 13 amino acids. Germline values: CDR1 LNHDA, CDR2 SQIVND (reference sequence). Trimming removed 8 bases from V and 0 bases from J; junction bases left unmatched: 3. The CDR3 DNA reads TGTGCCAGTCGGGACAGCCTGAACACTGAAGCTTTCTTT. Amino acid sequence: CASRDSLNTEAFF.

The J gene is TRBJ2-5, the V gene TRBV2; 10 bases fit TRBD1. Trimming took 7 bases from V and 4 from J; bases not matched to a gene: 3. This CDR3 has 13 amino acids. Germline V gene sequence: CDR1 SNHLY, CDR2 FYNNEI. The CDR3 coding sequence is TGTGCCAGCACCCGGACAGGGGGAGAGACCCAGTACTTC. Translated, it gives CASTRTGGETQYF.

The V call is TRBV5-1, the J call TRBJ2-3, with D maybe TRBD2 (6 bases). The germline V gene encodes CDR1 SGHRS and CDR2 YFSETQ. The CDR3 is 14 amino acids. V was trimmed by 2 bases and J by 7 bases, leaving 14 bases between them. The CDR3 region has the DNA TGCGCCAGCAGCTTAGGCGGGGCTAAGAATACGCAGTATTTT. Translating gives CASSLGGAKNTQYF.

The chain links TRBV4-1 to TRBJ2-2; 9 nucleotides line up with TRBD2. The V segment lost 2 bases and the J segment 6 bases; nucleotides outside the gene matches: 13. CDR3 length: 18 residues. The germline V gene has CDR1 MGHRA and CDR2 YSYEKL. The CDR3 nucleotides read TGCGCCAGCAGCCAACCCATCACCTCGAGCGGGGGGCCCGGGGAGCTGTTTTTT. Translation: CASSQPITSSGGPGELFF.

This chain joins TRBV5-1 and TRBJ2-5, with TRBD1 matching over 7 bases. Germline V gives CDR1 SGHRS, CDR2 YFSETQ. After removal of 4 bases from V and 4 bases from J, the junction contained 7 bases not matched to a gene. The CDR3 runs to 14 residues. The CDR3 DNA is TGCGCCAGCAGCACAACGACAGGGTTAGAGACCCAGTACTTC. This translates into CASSTTTGLETQYF.

This chain uses TRBV4-3 with TRBJ1-2; possible D gene TRBD1, 5 bases. The CDR3 loop spans 14 amino acids. Deletions cut 4 bases from V and 6 bases from J, with 15 bases between. CDR1 and CDR2 from the germline V gene are LGHNA and YSLEER. Written as DNA, the CDR3 is TGCGCCAGCAGCCCCCGTGAGGCGGGGGATGGCTACACCTTC. This translates into CASSPREAGDGYTF.

The chain carries TRBV15 and TRBJ2-7; possibly TRBD2 for D (6 bases). V was cut by 8 bases and J by 2 bases, with 13 bases left in between. The CDR3 contains 13 residues. Germline assignment: CDR1 LNHNV and CDR2 YYDKDF (reference sequence). The CDR3 region has the DNA TGTGCCACCGCCCCGGGGGTGACCTACGAGCAGTACTTC. Its translation: CATAPGVTYEQYF.

The CDR3 DNA reads TGTGCCAGCAGCTTAGCCGGGACAGGGAATAATTCACCCCTCCACTTT. Residues: CASSLAGTGNNSPLHF. The chain combines TRBV7-2 with TRBJ1-6; 9 nucleotides match TRBD1. CDR3 length: 16 residues. Germline trimming cut 0 bases from V and 5 bases from J; bases unmatched to any gene: 2. Germline values: CDR1 SGHTA, CDR2 FQGNSA. The entire variable domain, with the rest obtained from reference TRBV7-2 and TRBJ1-6, is as follows: GAGVSQSPSNKVTEKGKDVELRCDPISGHTALYWYRQSLGQGLEFLIYFQGNSAPDKSGLPSDRFSAERTGGSVSTLTIQRTQQEDSAVYLCASSLAGTGNNSPLHFGNGTRLTVT.

The chain couples TRBV11-1 to TRBJ2-3, with a weak D call TRBD2 (5 bases). Trimming stripped 2 bases from V and 6 bases from J, with 12 bases between. The germline gives CDR1 SGHAT, CDR2 FQDESV (reference sequence). The CDR3 contains 14 residues. The chain's CDR3 is CASSLSPRVDTQYF. In DNA, the CDR3 is TGTGCCAGCAGCTTATCGCCGAGGGTTGATACGCAGTATTTT.

The chain links TRBV4-3 to TRBJ1-2, with unresolved D. The length of the CDR3 is 14 residues. In germline, CDR1 is LGHNA, CDR2 YSLEER. Trimming pared 4 bases from V and 5 bases from J, leaving 14 bases between. This CDR3 is CASSPAGRYYGYTF. CDR3 in DNA: TGCGCCAGCAGCCCAGCCGGGAGATATTATGGCTACACCTTC.

The J gene is TRBJ2-1, the V gene TRBV24-1; D uncertain. Germline-derived CDR1 and CDR2 are KGHDR and SFDVKD. CDR3 length: 14 amino acids. Trimming removed 3 bases from V and 5 bases from J, with 10 bases in between. In DNA form, the CDR3 reads TGTGCCACCAGTGATAGAACTAAAAACAATGAGCAGTTCTTC. Protein product: CATSDRTKNNEQFF.

DNA of the CDR3: TGCGCCAGCAGTTCCCCGGGACAGGGGGGACCTGGGGCCAACGTCCTGACTTTC. Its translation is CASSSPGQGGPGANVLTF. The chain employs TRBV5-1 and TRBJ2-6, with TRBD1 matching over 11 bases. CDR1 is SGHRS and CDR2 is YFSETQ in the germline V gene. This CDR3 spans 18 amino acids. Trimming took 5 bases from V and 2 from J; bases not matched to a gene: 9. The full variable domain, its missing parts supplied by reference TRBV5-1 and TRBJ2-6, is KAGVTQTPRYLIKTRGQQVTLSCSPISGHRSVSWYQQTPGQGLQFLFEYFSETQRNKGNFPGRFSGRQFSNSRSEMNVSTLELGDSALYLCASSSPGQGGPGANVLTFGAGSRLTVL.

This chain uses TRBV27 with TRBJ2-7; D may be TRBD1 (6 bases). CDR1 and CDR2 (germline): MNHEY, SMNVEV (reference sequence). This CDR3 is built from 15 residues. Trimming pared 3 bases from V and 3 bases from J, leaving 15 bases between. The chain's CDR3 is CASSFGRGILYEQYF. The CDR3 DNA reads TGTGCCAGCAGTTTTGGCAGGGGAATTCTCTACGAGCAGTACTTC.

V usage is TRBV13 and J usage is TRBJ1-4; 8 nucleotides agree with TRBD1. Germline CDR1 and CDR2: PRHDT and FYEKMQ (reference sequence). The CDR3 is 15 amino acids. V lost 2 bases and J lost 1; bases outside the gene matches: 0. The CDR3 bases are TGTGCCAGCAGCTTAACAGGGGGAACTAATGAAAAACTGTTTTTT. Translating gives CASSLTGGTNEKLFF.

The chain combines TRBV3-1 (or the pseudogene TRBV3-2) with TRBJ1-4, with 10 nucleotides matching TRBD1. Germline lookup yields CDR1 LGHDT and CDR2 YNNKEL (reference sequence). CDR3 length: 15 amino acids. The ends lost 4 bases at V and 10 bases at J; junction bases unmatched: 9. The CDR3 spells CASSLSGTGAGKLFF. The CDR3 DNA sequence: TGTGCCAGCAGCCTATCCGGGACAGGGGCTGGAAAACTGTTTTTT.

This rearrangement joins TRBV29-1 to TRBJ1-1; 9 bases line up with TRBD1. The germline CDR1 and CDR2 sequences are SQVTM and ANQGSEA. Unmatched junction bases numbered 7, after V lost 6 bases and J lost 2 bases. This CDR3 is 14 amino acids long. CDR3 in DNA: TGCAGCGTCGCCGACAGGGGGAGAAACACTGAAGCTTTCTTT. It translates to CSVADRGRNTEAFF.

V is TRBV11-2 and J is TRBJ2-7; D not certain. This CDR3 comprises 14 residues. The V end was cut by 0 bases, the J end by 0 bases, with 6 bases between. CDR1 is SGHAT, CDR2 FQNNGV, per germline. The CDR3 region has the DNA TGTGCCAGCAGCTTAGATCCGAGCTCCTACGAGCAGTACTTC. This gives the protein CASSLDPSSYEQYF.

CDR3 DNA: TGTGCCAGCAGCCTGACCGGGACTAGTTACAATGAGCAGTTCTTC. Translating it yields CASSLTGTSYNEQFF. V and J are TRBV11-2 and TRBJ2-1, with 8 bases lining up with TRBD2. The CDR3 is made up of 15 amino acids. Per germline, CDR1 SGHAT and CDR2 FQNNGV. With 5 bases clipped from V and 4 bases from J, the junction kept 7 bases outside the gene matches. The complete variable domain, with remaining parts taken from reference TRBV11-2 and TRBJ2-1, reads EAGVAQSPRYKIIEKRQSVAFWCNPISGHATLYWYQQILGQGPKLLIQFQNNGVVDDSQLPKDRFSAERLKGVDSTLKIQPAKLEDSAVYLCASSLTGTSYNEQFFGPGTRLTVL.

The chain employs TRBV6-6 and TRBJ1-3, with TRBD1 identical over 8 bases. The ends lost 6 bases at V and 4 bases at J; junction bases unmatched: 8. Germline CDR1 reads MNHNY; CDR2 reads SVGAGI (reference sequence). The CDR3 contains 15 residues. CDR3: CASSATGTGGNTIYF. CDR3 coding DNA: TGTGCCAGCAGCGCAACCGGGACAGGAGGAAACACCATATATTTT.

V is TRBV4-1 and J is TRBJ2-1; 14 bases match TRBD2. Germline V gives CDR1 MGHRA, CDR2 YSYEKL. Trimming removed 3 bases from V and 5 bases from J; junction bases left unmatched: 3. CDR3 length: 16 amino acids. The CDR3 DNA is TGCGCCAGCAGCCAGTCGACTAGCGGGGGGGACAATGAGCAGTTCTTC. Its translation: CASSQSTSGGDNEQFF.

CDR3 sequence: CSAMRGRIKVVETQYF. The DNA of the CDR3 is TGCAGCGCCATGCGGGGCCGAATAAAGGTGGTTGAGACCCAGTACTTC. This sequence joins TRBV29-1 and TRBJ2-5, with a possible D match to TRBD2 (6 bases). This CDR3 is 16 amino acids long. Looked up from germline, CDR1 is SQVTM and CDR2 is ANQGSEA. Trimming cost V 7 bases and J 5 bases, with 26 bases left between them.

The V and J genes are TRBV7-9 and TRBJ1-4; 11 positions agree with TRBD1. The germline V gene encodes CDR1 SEHNR and CDR2 FQNEAQ (reference sequence). The CDR3 covers 15 residues. The trim removed 10 bases at V and 0 bases at J, leaving 4 bases unmatched. CDR3 DNA: TGTGCCATTGGACAGGGGGCGACAACTAATGAAAAACTGTTTTTT. Its translation: CAIGQGATTNEKLFF.